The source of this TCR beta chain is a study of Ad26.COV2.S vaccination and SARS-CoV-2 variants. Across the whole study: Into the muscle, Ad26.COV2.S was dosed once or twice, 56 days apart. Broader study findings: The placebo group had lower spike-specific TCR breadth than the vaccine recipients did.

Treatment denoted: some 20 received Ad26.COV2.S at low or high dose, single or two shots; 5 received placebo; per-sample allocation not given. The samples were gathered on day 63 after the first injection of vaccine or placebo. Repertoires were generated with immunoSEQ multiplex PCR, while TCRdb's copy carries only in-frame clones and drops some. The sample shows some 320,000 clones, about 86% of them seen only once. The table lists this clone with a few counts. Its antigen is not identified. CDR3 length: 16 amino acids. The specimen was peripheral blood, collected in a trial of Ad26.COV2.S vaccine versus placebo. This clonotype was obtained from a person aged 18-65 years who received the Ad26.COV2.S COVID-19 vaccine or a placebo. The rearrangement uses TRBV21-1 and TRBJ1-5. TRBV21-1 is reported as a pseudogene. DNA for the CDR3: TGTGCCAGCAGCAAGTCCGCCGGGGCGGGCAATCAGCCCCAGCATTTT. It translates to CASSKSAGAGNQPQHF.